This record covers a single T cell receptor (beta chain). Which antigen it targets is not known. Per-nucleotide qualities are absent, and no much larger clonotype sits a single base away. The cohort consisted of 666 healthy bone marrow donors. At the time of sampling, all cohort members were nominally healthy, though unrecorded immune exposures were likely present. The donor tested CMV seronegative and was one of the 352 seronegative cohort members. Each donor provided a peripheral blood sample, and peripheral blood mononuclear cells were used for TCR beta sequencing. Genomic DNA extraction from the blood cell samples was performed with the Qiagen DNeasy Blood Extraction Kit. The data belong to a study of cytomegalovirus exposure and HLA in healthy donors (dated by TCRdb to 2017 to 2019). For the wider study: An earlier analysis of approximately 590 of the donors reported about 250 Gb of sequence data and about 100 million unique TCR beta sequences from about 179 million T cells. In a later genetic analysis, genome-wide SNP genotypes for 398 of the 666 donors were used, and that subset was treated as a discovery cohort. An early release covering 550 to 700 HLA-typed donors comprised about 300 gigabases of sequencing data and approximately 85 million unique TCR sequences. To decide whether each TCR beta V gene segment behaved as functional or pseudogenic, an earlier analysis of 587 of the donors relied on high-throughput TCR beta sequencing. The number of donors typed differed by locus, with about 629-640 for A, B, C, DRB1 and DQB1, more than 500 for DQA1, about 610 for DPA1, and around 460 for DPB1. Using immunosequencing, the study profiled T cell repertoires from 666 subjects and related those repertoires to cytomegalovirus serostatus. The later analysis used no new phenotypic data to find candidate immune exposures, relying instead on TCR beta sequences and their occurrence across donors. The study was designed to test whether signatures of past pathogen exposure could be identified by cataloging public T cell receptors. The genetic ancestry cluster associated with self-reported Caucasian donors included around 76% of the roughly 380 genotyped donors. To predict cytomegalovirus infection status, the study brought together high-throughput TCR immunosequencing, statistical association of individual TCRs with disease status, and machine learning. All discovery cohort repertoires had been generated on a single sequencing platform. A later analysis re-examined previously published TCR beta repertoires from hundreds of donors and added high-resolution HLA genotyping to investigate patterns of TCR occurrence. Both class I and class II loci were covered by HLA typing, at four-digit resolution. Besides the first cohort of around 700 subjects, a separate validation cohort made up of roughly 130 different subjects was used. Donor age, sex, ethnicity and CMV serostatus were compiled together with the repertoire data. A handful of DR-DQ haplotypes were handled as single units for association and clustering because linkage in the cohort was strong. Among under 450 genotyped donors of the cohort, an average of about 240,000 unique TCR beta nucleotide sequences were sequenced per donor, around 18% of them non-productive. The paper's findings and limits, for the study overall: V-gene and J-gene trimming of TCR beta chains was associated with a missense DCLRE1C variant in a later genetic analysis, and the association was replicated in an independent cohort. A cluster of highly shared sequence variants was judged likely to represent a technical artifact of the sequencing pipeline. In vitro tests confirmed that a few of the cytomegalovirus-associated TCR beta chains recognize cytomegalovirus antigens. Because counts were too low, more than 15 rarely observed V segments, including chromosome 9 orphons, were left out of the earlier analysis of some 600 of the donors. Compared with equally common non-associated chains, HLA-associated TCR beta chains in a later analysis were more clonally expanded and had lower generation probabilities. A later genetic analysis reported fewer N-insertions in productive TCRs among donors in an Asian-associated ancestry cluster than the approximately 700-donor mean. Cytomegalovirus status was reported to be diagnosed by the classifier with high specificity and sensitivity in both the original and validation cohorts. Presence/absence analyses assumed roughly uniform sequencing depth across donors, an assumption that may not hold. A later analysis reported that several top co-occurrence clusters appeared linked to parvovirus B19, influenza, CMV and Epstein-Barr virus. This cohort had only TCR beta chains sequenced, and the lack of alpha or paired-chain data limited which features could be detected. In a later analysis, most CMV-associated TCR beta chains were found to appear HLA-restricted, with HLA associations seemingly driven largely by CMV exposure. In a later analysis, TCR association rates were found to vary across HLA loci, with the most associated TCRs seen for DRB1 alleles and the fewest for HLA-C alleles. In an earlier analysis of around 500 of the donors, most TCR beta V segments appeared in productive rearrangements about 90% or about 30% of the time, broadly matching IMGT annotations. A further reported finding was that TCR beta sequences accurately predicted the HLA-A and HLA-B alleles for most subjects in the first cohort. When HLA alleles, especially DR and DQ, strongly co-occurred, attributing TCR associations to individual alleles was difficult. Immune exposure information for the cohort was limited to CMV serostatus. While some public TCRs were present in many individuals, most TCR sequences turned up only very rarely across donors. Some IMGT-functional V segments, including TRBV6-2 and TRBV6-3, could not be told apart with the 87-base-pair reads, so those segments were excluded. The study gave a list of roughly 150 TCR beta chains associated with cytomegalovirus. According to the authors, the approach could potentially be generalized to other disease states and immunological phenotypes. Correlated functional status among segregating V segments might be attributable to linkage disequilibrium, but an unknown experimental factor could not be ruled out. Because HLA typing was missing for some donors at each locus, association tests included only the typed subset. At a false discovery rate of 0.05, a later analysis linked about 17,000 TCR beta sequences to specific HLA alleles.

The library relied on the immunoSEQ multiplex PCR assay. A mixture of 60 forward primers for TCR Vbeta segments and 13 reverse primers for TCR Jbeta segments was used in the multiplex PCR. A multiplex PCR assay on genomic DNA amplified the CDR3 region of rearranged TCR beta genes. Amplified TCR beta libraries were sequenced as 87-base-pair reads on the Illumina HiSeq System. Processing in the source paper ran as follows. Across the roughly 640 repertoires, a later analysis counted some 81 million unique TCR beta chains, roughly 11 million of which were shared by at least two donors. A nearest-neighbor algorithm error-corrected the raw reads and collapsed the reads into unique sequences, merging closely related sequences to remove PCR and sequencing errors. V, D and J gene segments were assigned by aligning CDR3 sequences to IMGT reference sequences. For a sequence to be retained, a match of at least six nucleotides was required to both a V gene segment and a J gene segment. Rearrangements were called productive when the CDR3 lacked stop codons and stayed in frame with V and J; all others were non-productive. Following IMGT convention, CDR3 was defined as the stretch from the second conserved V-encoded cysteine up to the conserved J-encoded phenylalanine. Sequences without an unambiguous match to a single V gene segment were excluded from the earlier analysis of 450 to 650 of the donors. In an earlier analysis of approximately 590 of the donors, V segments were called functional above 56.7% productive rearrangements and were called segregating when the between-donor standard deviation exceeded 5%. A statistical classification framework was developed to diagnose cytomegalovirus status using the catalog of TCR beta chain sequences. In a later analysis, V and J genes were assigned by comparing TCR nucleotide sequences against IMGT/GENE-DB human TR gene sequences. The TCRdist pipeline was used in a later analysis to assign CDR3 sequences and most-parsimonious VDJ recombination scenarios. In a later analysis, every TCR beta chain was defined by the combination of its CDR3 amino acid sequence and its V-gene family, and reads without a unique V-gene family were dropped. A later analysis removed roughly 590 highly shared, low-generation-probability nucleotide sequences to deal with suspected cross-contamination and a sequencing artifact. In a later analysis, a clonal expansion index for each public chain was calculated from normalized within-repertoire ranks of inferred template counts. Generation probabilities in a later analysis came from a VDJ recombination model fitted to out-of-frame rearrangements, and those results were checked against IGoR. In a later analysis, TCR-TCR, TCR-HLA and TCR-CMV co-occurrence was scored with hypergeometric tests, and a repertoire-size bias correction was applied to TCR pairs. In a later analysis, false discovery rates were estimated by permuting HLA or CMV assignments 20 times. In a later analysis, co-occurring TCRs were grouped using DBSCAN, and TCRdist sequence similarity was added for clustering within HLA-allele-positive subsets. Repertoires with fewer than 30,000 or more than 120,000 public chains, plus five repertoires with anomalous nucleotide sharing, were excluded from co-occurrence clustering. The source is immuneACCESS, and TCRdb retained only in-frame sequences with V and J called. Part of the clones is not carried over; for the studies checked, unresolved V genes explain less than half of this, and the remainder is unexplained. Clone size and the V and J calls come from that table; the DNA yielded D and trimming. The sample contains about 150,000 clones, around 75% of them found a single time. 3% to 4% of the sample is held by the ten biggest clonotypes.

V is shortened by 5 bases, J by 6 bases, and the region joining them spans 13 bases. Sequences LNHDA (CDR1) and SQIVND (CDR2) are obtained from the germline V gene (reference sequence). Including the terminal cysteine and phenylalanine, the CDR3 comprises 13 residues. Only CDR3 DNA is held: 39 bases, read in frame from base 1. The clonotype originates from a male donor in good health and CMV-seronegative. The V and J segments used are TRBV19 and TRBJ1-1; the D gene identity is not certain. The sample consisted of PBMCs. The CDR3 in this case is CASSSSQRAEAFF. The nucleotide sequence reads as follows: TGTGCCAGTAGTTCCAGCCAGAGGGCTGAAGCTTTCTTT.